A single sample gave rise to the 16 T cell receptor beta chains below, sequenced in a study of cytomegalovirus exposure and HLA in healthy donors. Primers for the PCR totalled 60 Vbeta and 13 Jbeta. Profiling relied on immunoSEQ multiplex PCR, and the TCRdb table lists in-frame clones only, not all of them. The sample carries roughly 200,000 clones, 9.5% recorded once. Sequencing used PBMCs. The receptors were sampled from a woman aged 25-40 years in good health and CMV-seropositive.

Note on this clone: The sample holds other DNA sequences that translate to the same CDR3. J is TRBJ2-6 and V is TRBV5-1, with 11 bases that match TRBD1. The germline V gene encodes CDR1 SGHRS and CDR2 YFSETQ. The CDR3 consists of 17 residues. V lost 4 bases and J lost 1; bases outside the gene matches: 4. CDR3 protein: CASSPGQGASGANVLTF. CDR3 nucleotide sequence: TGCGCCAGCAGCCCTGGACAGGGGGCATCTGGGGCCAACGTCCTGACTTTC.

In its sample, this clone was seen a few times. Other DNA variants within this sample encode the same CDR3. The chain joins TRBV18 to TRBJ2-7; 8 bases agree with TRBD2. CDR3 length: 15 residues. From germline, CDR1 is KGHSH and CDR2 LQKENI. The V segment lost 6 bases and the J segment 6 bases; nucleotides outside the gene matches: 13. CDR3 loop: CASSPWGSGKPEQYF. The CDR3 DNA is TGTGCCAGCTCCCCCTGGGGTAGCGGGAAACCCGAGCAGTACTTC.

The CDR3: CASRLAGAGDEQFF. In DNA, the CDR3 is TGTGCCAGCAGGCTAGCGGGAGCAGGCGATGAGCAGTTCTTC. The genes are TRBV6-5 and TRBJ2-1; 10 bases are a match to TRBD2. With V trimmed by 6 bases and J by 8 bases, 7 bases remained unmatched. Germline values: CDR1 MNHEY, CDR2 SVGAGI. This CDR3 is built from 14 residues.

This clone was detected a few times. CDR3 in amino acids: CASSLAEGVEAFF. Written as DNA, the CDR3 is TGTGCCAGCAGCTTAGCGGAAGGGGTTGAAGCTTTCTTT. This rearrangement joins TRBV7-9 to TRBJ1-1, with TRBD1 as a possible D gene (5 bases). CDR1 and CDR2 from the germline V gene are SEHNR and FQNEAQ (reference sequence). V was pared by 0 bases and J by 7 bases, with 9 bases between. This CDR3 comprises 13 residues.

This clone turned up a few times. V is TRBV7-9 and J is TRBJ1-2; 8 bases agree with TRBD1. In germline, CDR1 is SEHNR, CDR2 FQNEAQ (reference sequence). This CDR3 region has 15 residues. V lost 5 bases, J lost 8 bases, and 13 bases stayed unmatched. The DNA for the CDR3 is TGTGCCAGCAGCCCTGCCCGGACAGGGAAATTCGGCTACACCTTC. Translating it yields CASSPARTGKFGYTF.

This clone was recorded a few times. As DNA, the CDR3 is TGTGCCAGCAGCCCGACAGGGGCCTCCAACACTGAAGCTTTCTTT. It translates to CASSPTGASNTEAFF. The chain joins TRBV7-9 to TRBJ1-1, with 8 bases aligning to TRBD1. Germline V gives CDR1 SEHNR, CDR2 FQNEAQ (reference sequence). Trimming at V came to 5 bases and at J to 2 bases, leaving 7 bases not matched to a gene. The CDR3 covers 15 residues.

This clone was observed a few times. The V call is TRBV7-2, the J call TRBJ2-7; TRBD2 aligns across 11 bases. V lost 4 bases to trimming and J lost 6 bases; unmatched junction nucleotides: 5. CDR1 SGHTA and CDR2 FQGNSA come from the germline V gene. CDR3 length equals 14 residues. CDR3 in DNA: TGTGCCAGCAGCTCACTAGCGGGAGTTGCCGAGCAGTACTTC. Residues: CASSSLAGVAEQYF.

This clone was observed a few times. The V gene is TRBV5-1, the J gene TRBJ1-2; perhaps TRBD1 as D (5 bases). V was shortened by 4 bases and J by 7 bases, with 17 bases between the two germline ends. This CDR3 is 14 amino acids long. The germline gives CDR1 SGHRS, CDR2 YFSETQ. The CDR3 spells CASSPEGSRGGYTF. The CDR3 nucleotides are TGCGCCAGCAGCCCGGAGGGGTCGAGGGGTGGCTACACCTTC. The whole variable domain, remainder taken from reference TRBV5-1 and TRBJ1-2, is KAGVTQTPRYLIKTRGQQVTLSCSPISGHRSVSWYQQTPGQGLQFLFEYFSETQRNKGNFPGRFSGRQFSNSRSEMNVSTLELGDSALYLCASSPEGSRGGYTFGSGTRLTVV.

This clone was found a few times. The genes are TRBV6-4 and TRBJ2-3; no reliable D call. This CDR3 is built from 11 residues. V was pared by 7 bases and J by 5 bases, with 7 bases between. Germline V gene lookup returns CDR1 MRHNA and CDR2 SNTAGT. CDR3 sequence: CASIGGDTQYF. In nucleotides, the CDR3 is TGTGCCAGCATCGGCGGAGATACGCAGTATTTT.

This clone was counted a few times. This chain links TRBV4-2 with TRBJ2-7, with TRBD2 matching over 12 bases. Per the germline V gene, CDR1 is LGHNA and CDR2 is YNFKEQ. Unmatched junction bases numbered 14, after V lost 4 bases and J lost 4 bases. There are 18 residues in the CDR3. CDR3 amino acids: CASSRPSGRDPGGYEQYF. The CDR3 DNA reads as TGTGCCAGCAGCCGTCCTAGCGGGAGGGACCCGGGGGGATACGAGCAGTACTTC.

V usage is TRBV29-1 and J usage is TRBJ2-7, with D perhaps matching TRBD2 (5 bases). The CDR3 contains 12 residues. V dropped 3 bases and J dropped 5 bases, with 11 bases sitting between them. Germline CDR1 is SQVTM and CDR2 is ANQGSEA. DNA of the CDR3: TGCAGCGTTGACGCTATCGGGAACGAGCAGTACTTC. Protein sequence: CSVDAIGNEQYF.

A few counts support this clone. The rearrangement joins TRBV30 to TRBJ1-6; D unclear. CDR3 length: 15 residues. The V gene lost 1 base and the J gene lost 0 bases, with 7 bases spanning the gap. CDR1 is GTSNPN and CDR2 is SVGIG in the germline V gene (reference sequence). The CDR3 DNA reads TGTGCCTGGAGTGGAGGAAGCTCCTATAATTCACCCCTCCACTTT. Its translation is CAWSGGSSYNSPLHF.

The J gene is TRBJ2-7, the V gene TRBV19; D is ambiguous. The V end lost 3 bases, the J end lost 2 bases, and 14 bases lay between the germline ends. CDR1 and CDR2 from the germline V gene are LNHDA and SQIVND (reference sequence). CDR3 length equals 15 residues. The CDR3 loop reads CASSIWPQPAYEQYF. CDR3 sequence (DNA): TGTGCCAGTAGTATCTGGCCACAGCCAGCCTACGAGCAGTACTTC.

This clone occurred a few times. CDR3 nucleotides: TGTGCCAGCTCGAGGGCACAGGGTCGGGCCTACGAGCAGTACTTC. Amino acid sequence: CASSRAQGRAYEQYF. The V call is TRBV18, the J call TRBJ2-5; weak D call: TRBD1 (6 bases). The J call may be faulty, since TRBJ2-7 better matches the DNA end. The CDR3 consists of 15 residues. CDR1 is KGHSH, CDR2 LQKENI, per germline.

The chain uses TRBV5-6 and TRBJ2-7; TRBD2 matches at 10 bases. With V trimmed by 4 bases and J by 0 bases, 4 bases remained unmatched. The CDR3 sequence is 15 residues long. Germline lookup yields CDR1 SGHDT and CDR2 YYEEEE. Here the CDR3 DNA reads TGTGCCAGCAGCACCCTAGCGGGGGCCTCCTACGAGCAGTACTTC. It yields the protein CASSTLAGASYEQYF.

There are a few counts of this clone. The DNA for the CDR3 is TGTGCCAGCAGCGGACCCCCGGGACAGACTAATGAAAAACTGTTTTTT. Protein product: CASSGPPGQTNEKLFF. J is TRBJ1-4 and V is TRBV9; 7 bases match TRBD1. Germline V gene data show CDR1 as SGDLS and CDR2 as YYNGEE. Losses at the gene ends were 3 bases for V and 2 bases for J; bases not matched to a gene: 7. This CDR3 is built from 16 residues. Supplemented by reference TRBV9 and TRBJ1-4, the full variable domain reads DSGVTQTPKHLITATGQRVTLRCSPRSGDLSVYWYQQSLDQGLQFLIQYYNGEERAKGNILERFSAQQFPDLHSELNLSSLELGDSALYFCASSGPPGQTNEKLFFGSGTQLSVL.